This TCR beta chain derives from a study of neurological immune-mediated disorders (dated by TCRdb to about 2019). At the level of the whole study: Among the approximately 35 multiple sclerosis patients, relapsing-remitting MS accounted for around 30 and secondary progressive MS accounted for 3. Peripheral blood TCR-beta repertoires from HTLV-I-associated myelopathy (HAM/TSP) patients, multiple sclerosis patients and healthy controls were compared by UMI-based sequencing. The roughly 100 TCR-beta libraries included longitudinal samples, technical triplicates and paired sorted CD4+ and CD8+ T-cell subsets alongside PBMC samples. The cohort comprised 68 subjects: 15 or so HAM/TSP patients, approximately 34 multiple sclerosis patients and some 20 healthy controls.

cDNA was synthesized by template-switch 5'RACE using a primer carrying a 10-nucleotide random unique molecular identifier by which each TCR transcript was tagged. Every sequencing run covered 15-18 subjects and yielded more than 170 million TCR-beta sequences. The RNeasy kit was used for extraction of total RNA. Using the KAPA Real-time Library Amplification kit, TCR-beta VDJ regions were amplified with primers for the TCR constant region and the 5'RACE anchor. A first PCR added sample indexes and Illumina adaptors, and a second PCR then raised library yield. After purification with Ampure beads, the TCR product of roughly 650 bp was size-selected on a 2% E-gel SizeSelection system. Before pooling, libraries had their quality checked on a Bioanalyzer, their concentration measured with Qubit, and their quantity determined with the Kapa Library Quantification kit. Paired-end 2 x 150 bp sequencing of the libraries was performed on an Illumina HiSeq 2500. To increase sequence diversity, about 24-32% phiX was spiked into each library pool. Turning to the authors' computational methods: The UMI-based MiGEC pipeline processed quality-filtered reads and removed over 80% of raw TCR sequences during error correction. IMGT germline references were used for aligning VDJ genes, and each clonotype was defined as a unique CDR3 amino acid sequence together with its V-J genes. Clonal expansion, Shannon diversity, and CDR3 relatedness (CalcPairwiseDistances, ClusterSamples) were evaluated with VDJtools, and phylogenetic trees were built with CLCbio workbench. Clones with at least 8 unique UMIs were defined as expanded, with this threshold being based on coefficient-of-variation modelling across technical triplicates. TCRdb redid the processing of the public reads, applying fastp at Q25 and MiXCR, and retained in-frame beta chains. Rows matching on CDR3 protein sequence are summarized as one entry with the most common DNA and genes. TCRdb, not the authors, supplied the V and J calls. Within this sample are 95,000 to 150,000 distinct CDR3 sequences, with more than 2.5% of them counted one time only. Over 1% of the sample is taken by the ten largest.

Unsorted PBMC libraries were generated from 2 million PBMCs stored in RNAlater at -80 °C until RNA extraction. Multiple sclerosis patients were enrolled in a US clinical protocol under which disease progression was evaluated by magnetic resonance imaging. Peripheral blood was subjected to Ficoll-Hypaque density gradient centrifugation to isolate PBMCs, which were then cryopreserved in liquid nitrogen. There are many counts of this clonotype. The target of this receptor is not known. Base quality data are lacking; no much larger clone is found one base away. Counted from cysteine to phenylalanine, this CDR3 has 13 amino acids. Of all the DNA, just the CDR3 is kept, 39 bases in frame from base 1. Cut back by 6 bases and 10 bases, the V and J ends lie 18 bases apart. Overall study results and their limits: Across subjects, expanded clones never shared an identical CDR3 amino acid sequence, which suggests that the TCR-beta repertoires in every group were private. No association of the MS cluster with clinical or MRI features was observed, and the need for larger cohorts was stated by the authors. The highest TCR clonal expansion was observed in HAM/TSP patients, whereas the lowest was observed in MS patients, even when compared with healthy controls. In phylogenetic analysis, the repertoires of 18 of 34 MS patients grouped into a cluster of related CDR3 sequences, which suggests a possible signature at the repertoire level.

The TCR was taken from a woman in her 30s with multiple sclerosis. Sequenced material: PBMCs. The chain links TRBV12-3 or TRBV12-4 with TRBJ1-1, with no confident D gene call. The CDR3 region: CASRDRGYAGAFF. The sequence in DNA is TGTGCCAGCAGGGACCGGGGATACGCGGGAGCTTTCTTT.